This T cell receptor (beta chain) came from a study of response to subunit inactivated influenza vaccine. TCRdb analysed the RT-PCR reads with MiXCR anew, one entry per CDR3 protein. The table records 650,000 to 700,000 distinct CDR3 sequences, roughly 14% of them present only once. In regard to this clonotype: Its specificity is unknown.

Study-level points and caveats: The authors proposed limited new T cell recruitment per seasonal influenza vaccination.

J was trimmed by 7 bases and V by 1 base; bases with no gene match: 12. Germline-derived CDR1 and CDR2 are LGHNA and YNFKEQ. This CDR3 is 17 amino acids long. This TCR derives from a man aged 50 to 59 who received an inactivated influenza vaccine. The rearrangement joins TRBV4-2 to TRBJ1-4; 7 positions agree with TRBD1. Material: PBMCs from blood, obtained roughly 13 days after vaccination. This CDR3 is CASSQGGWDRLTEKLFF. As DNA, the CDR3 is TGTGCCAGCAGCCAAGGAGGCTGGGACAGACTAACTGAAAAACTGTTTTTT.